The 8 T cell receptor beta chains reported below all come from one sample, sequenced in a study of shared clonotypes between healthy human individuals. TCRdb's copy holds only in-frame clones and misses some; the assay was immunoSEQ multiplex PCR. The profile shows some 2,000,000 clones, 95% of them singletons. The sequencing sample was made of naive CD4+ T cells sorted from blood. Subset defined: CD45RA+ positively selected. The receptors here all came from a man aged 18-30 years in good health.

The CDR3: CASRRTGSTDTQYF. Here the CDR3 DNA reads TGTGCCAGCAGACGGACAGGGAGCACAGATACGCAGTATTTT. The chain has TRBV2 and TRBJ2-3; TRBD1 matches 8 bases. Germline CDR1 reads SNHLY; CDR2 reads FYNNEI. The CDR3 spans 14 residues. V lost 6 bases to trimming and J lost 0 bases; unmatched junction nucleotides: 2.

The J gene is TRBJ1-4, the V gene TRBV28, with D perhaps matching TRBD1 (5 bases). The germline CDR1 and CDR2 sequences are MDHEN and SYDVKM. V was pared by 5 bases and J by 8 bases, with 15 bases between. This CDR3 region has 14 residues. Here the CDR3 reads CASSPPGAVEKLFF. In DNA form, the CDR3 reads TGTGCCAGCAGTCCGCCCGGGGCAGTCGAAAAACTGTTTTTT.

V is TRBV28 and J is TRBJ2-7, with 7 bases fitting TRBD1. Germline CDR1 MDHEN, CDR2 SYDVKM. V shed 2 bases and J 5 bases; nucleotides not matched to a gene: 3. This CDR3 region has 13 residues. CDR3: CASSLQGVNEQYF. DNA for the CDR3: TGTGCCAGCAGTTTACAGGGGGTTAACGAGCAGTACTTC.

The chain has TRBV5-1 and TRBJ1-2; no reliable D call. Trimming shortened V by 1 base and J by 8 bases, and 12 bases separated the two germline ends. CDR3 length: 13 residues. Germline V gives CDR1 SGHRS, CDR2 YFSETQ. This CDR3 is CASSLTETEGYTF. The DNA of the CDR3 is TGCGCCAGCAGCTTGACAGAAACCGAGGGCTACACCTTC.

The chain employs TRBV5-6 and TRBJ2-3, with 14 positions matching TRBD2. The germline CDR1 and CDR2 sequences are SGHDT and YYEEEE. The V gene end was trimmed by 4 bases and the J gene end by 1 base; junction bases not matched to a gene: 2. This CDR3 has 16 amino acids. The CDR3 protein is CASSLTSGGGTDTQYF. CDR3 DNA sequence: TGTGCCAGCAGCCTGACTAGCGGGGGGGGCACAGATACGCAGTATTTT.

CDR3 loop: CASRIHNPHRESSYNEQFF. The DNA for the CDR3 is TGTGCCAGCAGGATTCACAATCCCCACAGGGAAAGCTCCTACAATGAGCAGTTCTTC. This chain joins TRBV5-6 and TRBJ2-1; possible D gene TRBD1, 6 bases. This CDR3 is built from 19 residues. In germline, CDR1 is SGHDT, CDR2 YYEEEE. With 5 bases removed from V and 0 bases from J, the gap between germline ends came to 24 bases.

The rearrangement uses TRBV28 and TRBJ2-7; D remains unclear. CDR3 size: 12 residues. The V end was cut by 5 bases, the J end by 0 bases, with 5 bases between. Germline V gives CDR1 MDHEN, CDR2 SYDVKM. In DNA form, the CDR3 reads TGTGCCAGCAGTGCAGGCTCCTACGAGCAGTACTTC. Its translation is CASSAGSYEQYF.

J is TRBJ1-2 and V is TRBV5-1; D might be TRBD1 (6 bases). The germline gives CDR1 SGHRS, CDR2 YFSETQ. Trimming took 3 bases from V and 2 from J, leaving 14 bases between them. This CDR3 comprises 15 residues. DNA for the CDR3: TGCGCCAGCAGCTGGGCAGGGGTGGGGAACTATGGCTACACCTTC. Translating gives CASSWAGVGNYGYTF.